The next 10 T cell receptor beta chains were all read from a single sample in a study of T cell responses to AZD1222 COVID-19 vaccine. Profiling relied on immunoSEQ multiplex PCR, and the TCRdb table lists in-frame clones only, not all of them. Among fewer than 150,000 clones listed, approximately 93% were seen once. Sequencing was performed on peripheral blood, taken on day 0 of AZD1222 vaccination. The receptors originated from an adult in good health.

This sequence joins TRBV7-2 and TRBJ2-2; TRBD2 matches at 11 bases. Looked up from germline, CDR1 is SGHTA and CDR2 is FQGNSA. J lost 7 bases, V lost 6 bases, and 7 bases had no gene match. The CDR3 is made up of 15 amino acids. The CDR3 coding sequence is TGTGCCAGCAGTTTTAGCGGGGGGGCCGTCGGGGAGCTGTTTTTT. It codes for CASSFSGGAVGELFF.

This clone was counted between two and nine times. The chain combines TRBV6-2 or TRBV6-3 with TRBJ1-3, with D maybe TRBD1 (5 bases). Trimming stripped 3 bases from V and 4 bases from J, with 13 bases between. The CDR3 loop spans 15 amino acids. Looked up from germline, CDR1 is MNHEY and CDR2 is SVGEGT. The CDR3, as DNA: TGTGCCAGCAGTTATCGGGACCCGCGGGGAAACACCATATATTTT. Protein: CASSYRDPRGNTIYF.

V is TRBV6-5 and J is TRBJ1-3, with unresolved D. V lost 0 bases to trimming and J lost 0 bases, with 6 bases between them. CDR3 length: 15 residues. Germline assignment: CDR1 MNHEY and CDR2 SVGAGI. CDR3 nucleotide sequence: TGTGCCAGCAGTTACTCTTTAGCCTCTGGAAACACCATATATTTT. Amino acids: CASSYSLASGNTIYF.

This chain joins TRBV2 and TRBJ2-7; D remains unclear. The CDR3 sequence is 12 residues long. CDR1 and CDR2 (germline): SNHLY, FYNNEI. Trimming took 7 bases from V and 3 from J, leaving 10 bases between them. The CDR3 region has the DNA TGTGCCAGCATTCTTTTAGACTACGAGCAGTACTTC. It yields the protein CASILLDYEQYF.

The J gene is TRBJ1-2, the V gene TRBV18, with a tentative D call TRBD1 (6 bases). V was clipped by 4 bases and J by 4 bases, with 13 bases between them. From germline, CDR1 is KGHSH and CDR2 LQKENI. The CDR3 sequence is 14 residues long. CDR3 in DNA: TGTGCCAGCTCACGACAGGACAGCCTCTATGGCTACACCTTC. This codes for CASSRQDSLYGYTF.

The chain has TRBV19 and TRBJ2-7; 12 bases are a match to TRBD1. The CDR3 length is 13 residues. CDR1 and CDR2 from the germline V gene are LNHDA and SQIVND (reference sequence). J lost 4 bases, V lost 7 bases, and 2 bases had no gene match. The CDR3 region has the DNA TGTGCCAGTAAGGGACAGGGGGCTTACGAGCAGTACTTC. Translated: CASKGQGAYEQYF.

The chain recombines TRBV5-1 with TRBJ1-4; D remains ambiguous. Looked up from germline, CDR1 is SGHRS and CDR2 is YFSETQ. V gave up 7 bases and J gave up 4 bases, with 8 bases separating them. CDR3 size: 12 residues. CDR3 amino acids: CASGPINEKLFF. As DNA, the CDR3 is TGCGCCAGCGGACCGATTAATGAAAAACTGTTTTTT.

V and J are TRBV19 and TRBJ2-3, with D hard to call. CDR3 length: 13 amino acids. The germline gives CDR1 LNHDA, CDR2 SQIVND (reference sequence). The ends were cut back, 4 bases at V and 0 bases at J, with 5 bases in the middle. The CDR3 coding sequence is TGTGCCAGTAGTACGACAAGCACAGATACGCAGTATTTT. Residues: CASSTTSTDTQYF.

The chain has TRBV6-1 and TRBJ1-2; TRBD1 might be the D (5 bases). Germline V gene sequence: CDR1 MNHNS, CDR2 SASEGT. The CDR3 extends over 13 amino acids. V lost 3 bases and J 8 bases, leaving 13 bases between the germline ends. CDR3 region: CASSEGTVGGYTF. The DNA of the CDR3 is TGTGCCAGCAGTGAGGGGACGGTGGGAGGCTACACCTTC.

The J gene is TRBJ1-2, the V gene TRBV27, with 7 bases aligning to TRBD1. After removal of 0 bases from V and 8 bases from J, the junction contained 6 bases not matched to a gene. Germline assignment: CDR1 MNHEY and CDR2 SMNVEV (reference sequence). The CDR3 is made up of 14 amino acids. The CDR3, as DNA: TGTGCCAGCAGTTTATCGCGGGGACAGATCGGCTACACCTTC. The encoded protein is CASSLSRGQIGYTF.